This T cell receptor (beta chain) was obtained from a study of shared clonotypes between healthy human individuals. The naive CD8 subset, CD45RO-negative cells positively selected for CCR7, excluded terminally differentiated effector memory CD45RA+ cells. About this clone: What it binds is not known.

The repertoire was sequenced with immunoSEQ multiplex PCR; TCRdb's copy has only in-frame clones and lacks some. The data show around 600,000 clones, with approximately 95% seen just once and approximately 0.12% held by the top ten. Study-wide results and limits: Non-shared clonotypes had lower generation probabilities than those shared by all four donors. Clonotypes that were shared across a handful of donors made up around 4.6% of naive CD4 clonotypes. Generally, naive subsets came out with larger estimated richness than memory subsets.

The sample consisted of naive CD8+ T cells sorted from blood. The receptor was derived from a woman aged 25 to 39 in good health.

CDR3 DNA: TGTGCCAGCAGCTTAGCCCTAGCGGGAGGCGACGATACGCAGTATTTT. It specifies CASSLALAGGDDTQYF. The rearrangement links TRBV11-3 to TRBJ2-3; TRBD2 matches at 11 bases. This CDR3 comprises 16 residues. In germline, CDR1 is SGHNT, CDR2 YENEEA. The trim removed 1 base at V and 6 bases at J, leaving 6 bases unmatched.